Following are 28 T cell receptor beta chains from one sample sequenced in a study of molecular identifiers for immune sequencing clone quantification. MiXCR, run by TCRdb on the PCR reads, gives a single entry per CDR3 protein. The sample holds more than 250,000 distinct CDR3 sequences, about 22% seen once. Sequenced: naive CD8+ T cells from blood, with Jurkat cell RNA spiked in. Subset in this sample: FACS-sorted CD8+CD4-CCR7+CD45RA+ naive T cells. The receptors were sampled from a human donor in good health. Some libraries in this study had Jurkat cell RNA spiked in.

A note on this clonotype: This could be a read error, since a much larger clone is one nucleotide away. The final CDR3 position lacks the conserved phenylalanine or tryptophan, pointing to a likely read error. V gene TRBV7-9 combines with J gene TRBJ2-5, with 11 positions matching TRBD2. The trim removed 3 bases at V and 4 bases at J, leaving 4 bases unmatched. In germline, CDR1 is SEHNR, CDR2 FQNEAQ (reference sequence). The CDR3 is 15 amino acids. CDR3 bases: TGTGCCAGCAGCTTCATAGCGGGGGGGCCAGAGACCCAGTACTCC. Translating it yields CASSFIAGGPETQYS.

The chain employs TRBV4-2 and TRBJ2-7; D remains unclear. The V gene lost 3 bases and the J gene lost 3 bases, with 9 bases spanning the gap. The CDR3 spans 13 residues. CDR1 and CDR2 from the germline V gene are LGHNA and YNFKEQ. CDR3 in amino acids: CASSHNRDYEQYF. In nucleotides, the CDR3 is TGTGCCAGCAGCCATAACAGAGACTACGAGCAGTACTTC.

The chain recombines TRBV12-3 or TRBV12-4 with TRBJ2-3; D uncertain. This CDR3 is 14 amino acids long. V gave up 5 bases and J gave up 6 bases, with 15 bases separating them. As DNA, the CDR3 is TGTGCCAGCAGTATCCGGGCATACTATGATACGCAGTATTTT. Its translation is CASSIRAYYDTQYF.

This clonotype has a count of ten or more. The chain carries TRBV12-3 or TRBV12-4 and TRBJ2-6; D remains unclear. This CDR3 spans 15 amino acids. Trimming cost V 5 bases and J 0 bases, with 8 bases left between them. CDR3 in DNA: TGTGCCAGCAGTCTCGATACCTCTGGGGCCAACGTCCTGACTTTC. Its translation: CASSLDTSGANVLTF.

The J gene is TRBJ2-7, the V gene TRBV6-2 or TRBV6-3, with D possibly matching TRBD2 (5 bases). The germline CDR1 and CDR2 sequences are MNHEY and SVGEGT. The CDR3 length is 14 residues. V lost 2 bases to trimming and J lost 2 bases, with 10 bases between them. This CDR3 is CASSYPPGTYEQYF. DNA of the CDR3: TGTGCCAGCAGTTACCCGCCGGGGACCTACGAGCAGTACTTC.

The sample holds many counts of this clonotype. V is TRBV6-6 and J is TRBJ2-7; D might be TRBD1 or TRBD2, each matching 5 bases. There are 15 residues in the CDR3. Germline V gives CDR1 MNHNY, CDR2 SVGAGI (reference sequence). The V and J ends lost 0 bases and 0 bases respectively, with 9 bases between them. Written as DNA, the CDR3 is TGTGCCAGCAGTTACTCCAGGGACCACTCCTACGAGCAGTACTTC. It is translated as CASSYSRDHSYEQYF.

This clonotype was counted ten times or more. The chain links TRBV15 to TRBJ2-7; D is uncertain. Germline V lookup: CDR1 LNHNV, CDR2 YYDKDF (reference sequence). Between the trimmed V and J ends, which lost 0 bases and 6 bases, there was a span of 6 bases. This CDR3 comprises 12 residues. CDR3 bases: TGTGCCACCAGCAGAGATCTAGTCGAGCAGTACTTC. The encoded protein is CATSRDLVEQYF.

In the case of this clonotype: A read error is likely, as this CDR3 ends without the conserved phenylalanine or tryptophan. The chain couples TRBV28 to TRBJ2-3, with TRBD2 matching 14 bases. Germline CDR1 reads MDHEN; CDR2 reads SYDVKM. J lost 2 bases, V lost 3 bases, and 13 bases had no gene match. CDR3 length equals 20 residues. As DNA, the CDR3 is TGTGCCAGCAGTTTCTCGGGACTAGCGGGAGCCGAAAAGGACACAGATACGCAGTATCTT. Residues: CASSFSGLAGAEKDTDTQYL.

This clonotype has at least ten counts. The chain uses TRBV20-1 and TRBJ1-3; D unclear. The CDR3 has 11 residues. The V gene's germline CDR1 is DFQATT and CDR2 SNEGSKA (reference sequence). Trimming stripped 5 bases from V and 3 bases from J, with 5 bases between. As DNA, the CDR3 is TGCAGTGCTCCGAGTGGAAACACCATATATTTT. Translation gives CSAPSGNTIYF.

This clonotype was picked up many times. The rearrangement joins TRBV7-7 to TRBJ1-1, with D uncertain. Germline V gene sequence: CDR1 SSHAT, CDR2 FNYEAQ (reference sequence). This CDR3 has 13 amino acids. V lost 5 bases and J 4 bases, leaving 11 bases between the germline ends. CDR3 amino acids: CASSTGPGTEAFF. CDR3 coding DNA: TGTGCCAGCAGCACCGGTCCCGGCACTGAAGCTTTCTTT. The full variable domain, in which reference TRBV7-7 and TRBJ1-1 provide the parts outside the CDR3, is GAGVSQSPRYKVTKRGQDVTLRCDPISSHATLYWYQQALGQGPEFLTYFNYEAQPDKSGLPSDRFSAERPEGSISTLTIQRTEQRDSAMYRCASSTGPGTEAFFGQGTRLTVV.

There are many counts of this clonotype. The rearrangement joins TRBV3-1 to TRBJ1-2; D possibly corresponds to TRBD1 (6 bases). V lost 0 bases to trimming and J lost 4 bases, with 21 bases between them. This CDR3 comprises 18 residues. Germline V lookup: CDR1 LGHDT, CDR2 YNNKEL (reference sequence). CDR3 in amino acids: CASSQDSIRTETVYGYTF. CDR3 in DNA: TGTGCCAGCAGCCAAGATTCTATCCGGACAGAAACTGTCTATGGCTACACCTTC.

With respect to this clonotype: One end of the junction fails to match germline, which may point to a read error. The V and J genes are TRBV4-1 and TRBJ2-1; TRBD1 matches at 8 bases. The CDR3 sequence is 18 residues long. CDR1 is MGHRA and CDR2 is YSYEKL in the germline V gene. CDR3 in amino acids: CASIQVQGASRSYNEQFF. CDR3 nucleotides: TGCGCCAGCATCCAAGTTCAGGGGGCAAGTCGGTCCTACAATGAGCAGTTCTTC.

This clonotype was recorded many times. The rearrangement uses TRBV6-6 and TRBJ2-1, with TRBD2 identical over 9 bases. Germline V gene data show CDR1 as MNHNY and CDR2 as SVGAGI (reference sequence). There are 17 residues in the CDR3. V was clipped by 2 bases and J by 10 bases; unmatched bases: 15. The CDR3 spells CASSYPKAGGPKEEQFF. CDR3 in DNA: TGTGCCAGCAGTTACCCCAAGGCGGGAGGGCCGAAAGAGGAGCAGTTCTTC.

Worth noting for this clonotype: A much larger clone differs by one base, so this may be a read error. The rearrangement links TRBV7-6 to TRBJ2-3; 9 bases fit TRBD1. CDR1 SGHVS and CDR2 FNYEAQ come from the germline V gene. This CDR3 has 16 residues. The CDR3 here is CTSSLFPGQGTDTQYF. For the CDR3, the DNA is TGTACCAGCAGCTTATTCCCGGGACAGGGTACAGATACGCAGTATTTT. Full variable domain (outside the CDR3, taken from reference TRBV7-6 and TRBJ2-3): GAGVSQSPRYKVTKRGQDVALRCDPISGHVSLYWYRQALGQGPEFLTYFNYEAQQDKSGLPNDRFSAERPEGSISTLTIQRTEQRDSAMYRCTSSLFPGQGTDTQYFGPGTRLTVL.

This clonotype was detected ten times or more. V usage is TRBV5-4 and J usage is TRBJ2-7; 8 bases are a match to TRBD1. CDR1 is SGHNT and CDR2 is YYREEE in the germline V gene (reference sequence). The CDR3 loop spans 15 amino acids. Unmatched junction bases numbered 10, after V lost 4 bases and J lost 4 bases. In DNA form, the CDR3 reads TGTGCCAGCAGCCTACAGGGGGGCTTAGGGTACGAGCAGTACTTC. Translating gives CASSLQGGLGYEQYF. The full variable domain, its missing parts supplied by reference TRBV5-4 and TRBJ2-7, is ETGVTQSPTHLIKTRGQQVTLRCSSQSGHNTVSWYQQALGQGPQFIFQYYREEENGRGNFPPRFSGLQFPNYSSELNVNALELDDSALYLCASSLQGGLGYEQYFGPGTRLTVT.

This clonotype has a handful of counts. V gene TRBV24-1 combines with J gene TRBJ2-2, with a weak D call TRBD2 (6 bases). The length of the CDR3 is 16 residues. Trimming cost V 1 base and J 3 bases, with 11 bases left between them. Germline assignment: CDR1 KGHDR and CDR2 SFDVKD. CDR3 protein: CATSDLSREDTGELFF. The CDR3 DNA reads TGTGCCACCAGTGATTTAAGCAGGGAGGACACCGGGGAGCTGTTTTTT.

This clonotype was detected many times. This chain uses TRBV20-1 with TRBJ2-2; D might be TRBD1 (5 bases). The CDR3 runs to 13 residues. V was trimmed by 4 bases and J by 1 base, leaving 7 bases between them. Germline CDR1 is DFQATT and CDR2 is SNEGSKA (reference sequence). CDR3 region: CSAITGNTGELFF. The CDR3 region has the DNA TGCAGTGCTATTACAGGGAACACCGGGGAGCTGTTTTTT.

This clonotype has a count of ten or more. The chain links TRBV4-1 to TRBJ2-5, with TRBD2 matching over 14 bases. Trimming cost V 1 base and J 3 bases; bases outside gene matches: 4. The CDR3 contains 17 residues. Germline V CDR1 and CDR2: MGHRA, YSYEKL. The CDR3: CASSQGLAGGPEETQYF. CDR3 DNA: TGCGCCAGCAGCCAAGGACTAGCGGGAGGGCCGGAAGAGACCCAGTACTTC.

This clonotype has at least ten counts. The chain carries TRBV5-1 and TRBJ2-7; no reliable D call. V gave up 1 base and J gave up 5 bases, with 10 bases separating them. The length of the CDR3 is 13 residues. Germline V lookup: CDR1 SGHRS, CDR2 YFSETQ. DNA for the CDR3: TGCGCCAGCAGCTTGAGGCAGCAGAACGAGCAGTACTTC. Encoded protein: CASSLRQQNEQYF. Full variable domain (rest looked up from reference TRBV5-1 and TRBJ2-7): KAGVTQTPRYLIKTRGQQVTLSCSPISGHRSVSWYQQTPGQGLQFLFEYFSETQRNKGNFPGRFSGRQFSNSRSEMNVSTLELGDSALYLCASSLRQQNEQYFGPGTRLTVT.

Comments on this clonotype: A much larger clone is a single base away; this may be a read error. The DNA for the CDR3 is TGTGCCAGCAGCTCCGGGACAGGGGGTGACTATGAGCAGTTCTTC. Translation: CASSSGTGGDYEQFF. The rearrangement uses TRBV7-2 and TRBJ2-1; the match to TRBD1 covers 11 bases. The CDR3 extends over 15 amino acids. Looked up from germline, CDR1 is SGHTA and CDR2 is FQGNSA. V gave up 4 bases and J gave up 8 bases; unmatched junction bases: 7. The whole variable domain, remainder taken from reference TRBV7-2 and TRBJ2-1, is GAGVSQSPSNKVTEKGKDVELRCDPISGHTALYWYRQSLGQGLEFLIYFQGNSAPDKSGLPSDRFSAERTGGSVSTLTIQRTQQEDSAVYLCASSSGTGGDYEQFFGPGTRLTVL.

This sequence joins TRBV7-9 and TRBJ1-6; D is undetermined. The CDR3 contains 17 residues. CDR1 is SEHNR, CDR2 FQNEAQ, per germline (reference sequence). Trimming stripped 2 bases from V and 7 bases from J, with 18 bases between. CDR3 sequence (DNA): TGTGCCAGCAGCTTAATTATGACCTCTGTGGCCAATTCACCCCTCCACTTT. Its translation: CASSLIMTSVANSPLHF.

The V call is TRBV12-3 or TRBV12-4, the J call TRBJ2-1, with 9 bases that match TRBD1. CDR3 size: 15 residues. The V segment lost 10 bases and the J segment 5 bases; nucleotides outside the gene matches: 12. The CDR3: CATKRYRGPDNEQFF. In nucleotides, the CDR3 is TGTGCCACCAAACGGTACAGGGGGCCCGACAATGAGCAGTTCTTC.

Ten or more counts support this clonotype. This chain uses TRBV4-3 with TRBJ2-7; 7 bases fit TRBD2. Germline V CDR1 and CDR2: LGHNA, YSLEER. The CDR3 runs 14 residues. Germline trimming cut 1 base from V and 3 bases from J; bases unmatched to any gene: 3. The CDR3 protein is CASSQGAGRYEQYF. The CDR3 nucleotides are TGCGCCAGCAGCCAAGGAGCGGGACGCTACGAGCAGTACTTC.

Remarks on this clonotype: Since a much larger clone is just one base distant, this may be a read error. The chain is built from TRBV9 and TRBJ1-5, with D possibly TRBD1 on 6 matching bases. CDR1 is SGDLS and CDR2 is YYNGEE in the germline V gene. The CDR3 is 17 residues long. The V gene lost 3 bases and the J gene lost 6 bases, with 22 bases spanning the gap. CDR3 protein: CASSGGQTVTRSQPQHF. DNA for the CDR3: TGTGCCAGCAGCGGTGGACAGACTGTAACACGAAGTCAGCCCCAGCATTTT.

Only a few counts were recorded for this clonotype. The chain carries TRBV6-5 and TRBJ1-5, with D uncertain. Germline CDR1 is MNHEY and CDR2 is SVGAGI. The CDR3 spans 13 residues. Trimming removed 2 bases at V and 7 bases at J, with 9 bases between. This CDR3 is CASSYHFLQPQHF. CDR3 nucleotides: TGTGCCAGCAGTTACCACTTTCTACAGCCCCAGCATTTT.

This clonotype has ten or more counts. This chain connects TRBV5-6 to TRBJ2-5; the D is unclear. The CDR3 contains 13 residues. The germline V gene encodes CDR1 SGHDT and CDR2 YYEEEE. Trimming pared 2 bases from V and 2 bases from J, leaving 7 bases between. CDR3 residues: CASSFAYQETQYF. The DNA for the CDR3 is TGTGCCAGCAGCTTCGCCTATCAAGAGACCCAGTACTTC.

This clonotype showed up many times. This sequence joins TRBV4-1 and TRBJ2-7; 7 positions agree with TRBD2. CDR3 length: 15 residues. Looked up from germline, CDR1 is MGHRA and CDR2 is YSYEKL. V gave up 0 bases and J gave up 5 bases; unmatched junction bases: 7. In DNA, the CDR3 is TGCGCCAGCAGCCAAGATCCCGGGGAGGGAAACGAGCAGTACTTC. It translates to CASSQDPGEGNEQYF.

The rearrangement uses TRBV27 and TRBJ2-7; 12 positions agree with TRBD2. The trim removed 1 base at V and 0 bases at J, leaving 1 base unmatched. This CDR3 region has 16 residues. Germline CDR1 reads MNHEY; CDR2 reads SMNVEV (reference sequence). In DNA form, the CDR3 reads TGTGCCAGCAGTTTATGGGGACTAGCGGGCTCCTACGAGCAGTACTTC. Translation gives CASSLWGLAGSYEQYF.